This T cell receptor beta chain was observed in a study of PD-1 blockade in mismatch repair-deficient tumors. Method: immunoSEQ multiplex PCR; TCRdb's copy keeps in-frame clones and lacks some. Of roughly 120,000 clones listed, about nine tenths are singletons. The source was peripheral blood, collected 70 to 73 weeks after starting pembrolizumab. This TCR was sampled from an adult with mismatch repair-deficient cancer.

CDR3 nucleotide sequence: TGCGCCAGCAGCCAAAGACCCTTCACTAGCGGGGCAAATGAGCAGTTCTTC. It yields the protein CASSQRPFTSGANEQFF. The V and J genes are TRBV4-1 and TRBJ2-1, with 10 bases that match TRBD2. The junction had 11 bases not matched to a gene; V was cut back by 2 bases and J by 7 bases. Germline V CDR1 and CDR2: MGHRA, YSYEKL. This CDR3 has 17 amino acids.